These 24 T cell receptor beta chains originate from one sample sequenced in a study of blood T cell repertoires in COVID-19. This table comes from immunoSEQ multiplex PCR, and its TCRdb copy is limited to in-frame clones, with some not included. Here the sample spans under 450,000 clones, 80% to 85% being singletons. What was sequenced was PBMCs or T cells enriched from blood (not recorded which). These receptors came from a woman in her forties or fifties who had recovered from COVID-19.

The DNA for the CDR3 is TGTGCCAGCAGCTTACTTGGGACAGGGAACACTGAAGCTTTCTTT. Protein product: CASSLLGTGNTEAFF. The chain employs TRBV11-3 and TRBJ1-1, with TRBD1 matching 8 bases. Germline V CDR1 and CDR2: SGHNT, YENEEA. J lost 1 base, V lost 2 bases, and 3 bases had no gene match. This CDR3 contains 15 residues.

The V gene is TRBV2, the J gene TRBJ2-1; D is undetermined. Germline CDR1 and CDR2: SNHLY and FYNNEI. The CDR3 spans 13 residues. V lost 6 bases and J 9 bases, leaving 15 bases between the germline ends. The CDR3 DNA reads TGTGCCAGCAGAGTAGATGGTTATCTTGAGCAGTTCTTC. It encodes CASRVDGYLEQFF.

CDR3 in DNA: TGTGCCAGCAGCTTGGAAGGTGGCCGGGTTTCTCAGTACTTC. It is translated as CASSLEGGRVSQYF. The chain is built from TRBV5-4 and TRBJ2-4; D is undetermined. Germline V lookup: CDR1 SGHNT, CDR2 YYREEE (reference sequence). The V end was cut by 0 bases, the J end by 12 bases, with 16 bases between. This CDR3 comprises 14 residues.

V is TRBV4-1 and J is TRBJ1-2; TRBD1 matches at 7 bases. Germline V gives CDR1 MGHRA, CDR2 YSYEKL. V dropped 0 bases and J dropped 6; count of bases not matched to a gene: 7. The CDR3 loop spans 15 amino acids. The DNA of the CDR3 is TGCGCCAGCAGCCAAGAAGCCCCAGGGGGTCATGGCTACACCTTC. Amino acid sequence: CASSQEAPGGHGYTF.

This chain connects TRBV9 to TRBJ2-7, with TRBD1 identical over 9 bases. Germline lookup yields CDR1 SGDLS and CDR2 YYNGEE. V dropped 3 bases and J dropped 4; count of bases not matched to a gene: 5. The CDR3 is 14 amino acids. CDR3 protein: CASSGGQGNYEQYF. CDR3 DNA sequence: TGTGCCAGCAGCGGGGGACAGGGAAATTACGAGCAGTACTTC.

This chain uses TRBV19 with TRBJ2-3; 10 bases map to TRBD1. CDR1 is LNHDA, CDR2 SQIVND, per germline (reference sequence). The CDR3 totals 16 residues. V lost 4 bases to trimming and J lost 4 bases; unmatched junction nucleotides: 8. The CDR3 coding sequence is TGTGCCAGTAGTACTAGACAGGGGGCGCGATCAGATACGCAGTATTTT. This codes for CASSTRQGARSDTQYF.

This clone was detected a few times. V usage is TRBV7-9 and J usage is TRBJ1-3, with D possibly matching TRBD1 (5 bases). Germline CDR1 SEHNR, CDR2 FQNEAQ (reference sequence). The V end lost 1 base, the J end lost 2 bases, and 12 bases lay between the germline ends. The CDR3 is 16 amino acids. CDR3 region: CASSLGGWGTGNTIYF. For the CDR3, the DNA is TGTGCCAGCAGCTTAGGTGGATGGGGCACTGGAAACACCATATATTTT.

The V gene is TRBV5-1, the J gene TRBJ2-1, with 8 bases fitting TRBD2. This CDR3 comprises 15 residues. Trimming at V came to 3 bases and at J to 4 bases, leaving 6 bases not matched to a gene. CDR1 SGHRS and CDR2 YFSETQ come from the germline V gene. The CDR3 loop is CASSSEAGDYNEQFF. The CDR3 nucleotides are TGCGCCAGCAGCTCAGAAGCGGGAGATTACAATGAGCAGTTCTTC.

This chain links TRBV29-1 with TRBJ2-3, with 12 bases identical to TRBD2. The CDR3 extends over 14 amino acids. V was pared by 4 bases and J by 2 bases, with 1 base of the junction left unmatched. CDR1 SQVTM and CDR2 ANQGSEA come from the germline V gene. The CDR3 loop reads CSVGTSGVTDTQYF. For the CDR3, the DNA is TGCAGCGTTGGGACTAGCGGGGTCACAGATACGCAGTATTTT.

The rearrangement links TRBV5-1 to TRBJ1-5, with TRBD1 matching over 8 bases. Trimming removed 0 bases from V and 6 bases from J; junction bases left unmatched: 14. CDR3 length equals 18 residues. The germline V gene encodes CDR1 SGHRS and CDR2 YFSETQ. This CDR3 is CASSLEPSQGALSQPQHF. CDR3 bases: TGCGCCAGCAGCTTGGAACCATCTCAGGGGGCGCTTTCTCAGCCCCAGCATTTT.

J is TRBJ1-2 and V is TRBV5-5; D is uncertain. Trimming took off 0 bases at V and 0 bases at J, with 6 bases between the two ends. The CDR3 runs to 14 residues. Germline lookup yields CDR1 SGHKS and CDR2 YYEKEE (reference sequence). CDR3 sequence (DNA): TGTGCCAGCAGCTTGGGCGGAGCTAACTATGGCTACACCTTC. It codes for CASSLGGANYGYTF.

This chain connects TRBV6-1 to TRBJ2-7; 8 bases line up with TRBD1. The junction had 8 bases not matched to a gene; V was cut back by 3 bases and J by 1 base. Germline V CDR1 and CDR2: MNHNS, SASEGT. The CDR3 totals 16 residues. Here the CDR3 reads CASSDGLGQASYEQYF. The CDR3 nucleotides are TGTGCCAGCAGTGATGGTTTGGGACAGGCATCCTACGAGCAGTACTTC.

The chain employs TRBV11-3 and TRBJ2-5; TRBD2 might be the D (5 bases). The length of the CDR3 is 15 residues. The V end was cut by 1 base, the J end by 2 bases, with 11 bases between. The V gene's germline CDR1 is SGHNT and CDR2 YENEEA. CDR3 sequence: CASSLGRAGQETQYF. CDR3 bases: TGTGCCAGCAGCTTAGGGCGGGCAGGACAAGAGACCCAGTACTTC.

The chain couples TRBV10-3 to TRBJ1-1; D may be TRBD1 (5 bases). The germline V gene has CDR1 ENHRY and CDR2 SYGVKD. The V gene lost 10 bases and the J gene lost 5 bases, with 23 bases spanning the gap. CDR3 length: 15 residues. For the CDR3, the DNA is TGTGCCACCGACTCATCGACCAGGGATGTGACTGAAGCTTTCTTT. Its translation is CATDSSTRDVTEAFF.

The V gene is TRBV4-3, the J gene TRBJ2-2; 7 bases match TRBD1. The CDR3 runs 14 residues. The germline V gene has CDR1 LGHNA and CDR2 YSLEER. J was trimmed by 6 bases and V by 2 bases; bases with no gene match: 3. The CDR3 DNA sequence: TGCGCCAGCAGCCAACCGACAGGGTCCGGGGAGCTGTTTTTT. Residues: CASSQPTGSGELFF.

V gene TRBV6-6 combines with J gene TRBJ2-6; possibly TRBD1 for D (6 bases). Germline lookup yields CDR1 MNHNY and CDR2 SVGAGI (reference sequence). V was trimmed by 6 bases and J by 4 bases, leaving 16 bases between them. The length of the CDR3 is 16 residues. As DNA, the CDR3 is TGTGCCAGCAGCCGCCGAGGGGGTACAGGGGCCAACGTCCTGACTTTC. This encodes CASSRRGGTGANVLTF.

The V gene is TRBV20-1, the J gene TRBJ1-1; a weak D match, TRBD1 (5 bases). V was trimmed by 3 bases and J by 4 bases, leaving 15 bases between them. CDR3 size: 14 residues. Germline V gene sequence: CDR1 DFQATT, CDR2 SNEGSKA (reference sequence). The CDR3 bases are TGCAGTGCTAGTGGCTCGACAGCAATCACTGAAGCTTTCTTT. Its translation is CSASGSTAITEAFF.

The chain couples TRBV9 to TRBJ2-3; 12 nucleotides line up with TRBD2. The V and J ends lost 3 bases and 2 bases, in that order; junction bases with no gene match: 4. The CDR3 consists of 16 residues. Germline values: CDR1 SGDLS, CDR2 YYNGEE. The CDR3 DNA follows: TGTGCCAGCAGCGGCGGGACTAGCGGGCCCACAGATACGCAGTATTTT. Translated: CASSGGTSGPTDTQYF.

Note on this clone: Mismatch with germline at one junction end may stem from a read error. This rearrangement joins TRBV20-1 to TRBJ2-3, with D possibly matching TRBD2 (6 bases). Germline V lookup: CDR1 DFQATT, CDR2 SNEGSKA (reference sequence). The CDR3 loop spans 16 amino acids. The CDR3 loop is CSTSKTPGLWFDTQYF. The CDR3 DNA sequence: TGCAGTACTAGTAAGACTCCGGGACTCTGGTTTGATACGCAGTATTTT.

The chain links TRBV7-3 to TRBJ2-3, with D uncertain. This CDR3 region has 15 residues. V was shortened by 1 base and J by 1 base, with 9 bases between the two germline ends. Germline V gives CDR1 SGHTA, CDR2 FQGTGA. The CDR3 protein is CASSLNGQGTDTQYF. The CDR3 nucleotides read TGTGCCAGCAGCTTAAACGGCCAGGGCACAGATACGCAGTATTTT.

This clone occurred once. The CDR3 DNA sequence: TGTGCCAGCAGTGAAGGGAGTCTAGGCGAGCAGTACTTC. It specifies CASSEGSLGEQYF. The V and J genes are TRBV6-1 and TRBJ2-7; D uncertain. Germline V gene data show CDR1 as MNHNS and CDR2 as SASEGT. Trimming shortened V by 1 base and J by 6 bases, and 10 bases separated the two germline ends. The CDR3 consists of 13 residues.

The table lists this clone with a few counts. The V call is TRBV15, the J call TRBJ1-2; D is undetermined. The CDR3 loop spans 15 amino acids. Trimming shortened V by 1 base and J by 4 bases, and 13 bases separated the two germline ends. CDR1 and CDR2 (germline): LNHNV, YYDKDF (reference sequence). CDR3 residues: CATSRGWAGSYGYTF. Here the CDR3 DNA reads TGTGCCACCAGCAGAGGTTGGGCAGGAAGCTATGGCTACACCTTC.

This chain uses TRBV29-1 with TRBJ1-5; possibly TRBD1 for D (5 bases). In germline, CDR1 is SQVTM, CDR2 ANQGSEA. Trimming stripped 5 bases from V and 2 bases from J, with 19 bases between. CDR3 length equals 16 residues. The DNA of the CDR3 is TGCAGCGTTTGGGAGCCGCAGCGGGGGGGCAATCAGCCCCAGCATTTT. Its protein product is CSVWEPQRGGNQPQHF.

The V call is TRBV16, the J call TRBJ1-4; D possibly corresponds to TRBD1 (6 bases). Trimming removed 4 bases from V and 2 bases from J, with 14 bases in between. Germline V gives CDR1 KGHSY, CDR2 FQNENV. CDR3 size: 16 residues. CDR3 loop: CASSLGHPGTNEKLFF. The DNA of the CDR3 is TGTGCCAGCAGCCTGGGACACCCCGGGACTAATGAAAAACTGTTTTTT.